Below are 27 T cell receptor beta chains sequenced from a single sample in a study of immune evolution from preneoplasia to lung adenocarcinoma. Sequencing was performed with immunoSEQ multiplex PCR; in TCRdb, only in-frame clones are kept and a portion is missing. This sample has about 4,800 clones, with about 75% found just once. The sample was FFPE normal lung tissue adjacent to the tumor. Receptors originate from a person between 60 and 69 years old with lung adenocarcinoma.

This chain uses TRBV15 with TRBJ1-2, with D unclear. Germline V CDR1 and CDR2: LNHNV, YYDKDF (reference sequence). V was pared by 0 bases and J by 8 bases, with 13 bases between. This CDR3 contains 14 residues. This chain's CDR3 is CATSRDYFEGGYTF. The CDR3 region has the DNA TGTGCCACCAGCAGAGATTATTTTGAAGGGGGCTACACCTTC.

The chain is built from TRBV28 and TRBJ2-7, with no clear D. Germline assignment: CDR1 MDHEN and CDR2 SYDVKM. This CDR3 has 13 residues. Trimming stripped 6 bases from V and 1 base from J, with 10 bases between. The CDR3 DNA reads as TGTGCCAGCAGACCCCGAATGTCCTACGAGCAGTACTTC. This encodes CASRPRMSYEQYF. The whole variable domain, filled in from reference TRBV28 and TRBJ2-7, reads DVKVTQSSRYLVKRTGEKVFLECVQDMDHENMFWYRQDPGLGLRLIYFSYDVKMKEKGDIPEGYSVSREKKERFSLILESASTNQTSMYLCASRPRMSYEQYFGPGTRLTVT.

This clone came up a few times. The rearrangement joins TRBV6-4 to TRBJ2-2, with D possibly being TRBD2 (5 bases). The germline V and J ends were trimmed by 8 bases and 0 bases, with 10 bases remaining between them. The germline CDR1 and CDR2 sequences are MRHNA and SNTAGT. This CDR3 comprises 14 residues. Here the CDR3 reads CASARESNTGELFF. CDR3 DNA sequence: TGTGCCAGCGCGAGGGAGTCGAACACCGGGGAGCTGTTTTTT.

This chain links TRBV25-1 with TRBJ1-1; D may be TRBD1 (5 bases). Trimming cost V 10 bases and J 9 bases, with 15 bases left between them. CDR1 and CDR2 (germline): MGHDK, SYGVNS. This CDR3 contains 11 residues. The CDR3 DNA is TGTGCCACCAAAAGAGGGGAGCAAGCTTTCTTT. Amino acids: CATKRGEQAFF.

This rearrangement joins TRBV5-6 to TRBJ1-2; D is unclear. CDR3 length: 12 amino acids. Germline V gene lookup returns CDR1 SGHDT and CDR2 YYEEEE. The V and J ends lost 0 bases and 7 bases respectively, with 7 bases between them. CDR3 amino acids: CASSLARSGYTF. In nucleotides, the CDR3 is TGTGCCAGCAGCTTGGCTAGGAGTGGCTACACCTTC.

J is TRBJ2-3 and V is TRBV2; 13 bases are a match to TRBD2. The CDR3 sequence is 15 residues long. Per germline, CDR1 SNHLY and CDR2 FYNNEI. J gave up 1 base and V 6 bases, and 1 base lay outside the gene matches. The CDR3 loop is CASRGTSGGTDTQYF. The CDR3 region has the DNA TGTGCCAGCAGGGGGACTAGCGGGGGCACAGATACGCAGTATTTT. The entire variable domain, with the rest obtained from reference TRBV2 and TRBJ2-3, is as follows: EPEVTQTPSHQVTQMGQEVILRCVPISNHLYFYWYRQILGQKVEFLVSFYNNEISEKSEIFDDQFSVERPDGSNFTLKIRSTKLEDSAMYFCASRGTSGGTDTQYFGPGTRLTVL.

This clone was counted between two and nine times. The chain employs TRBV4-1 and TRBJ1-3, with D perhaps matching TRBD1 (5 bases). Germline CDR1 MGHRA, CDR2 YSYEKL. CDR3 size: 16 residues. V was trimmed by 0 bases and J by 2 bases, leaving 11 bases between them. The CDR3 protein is CASSQDPGRTGNTIYF. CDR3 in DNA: TGCGCCAGCAGCCAAGATCCGGGACGAACTGGAAACACCATATATTTT.

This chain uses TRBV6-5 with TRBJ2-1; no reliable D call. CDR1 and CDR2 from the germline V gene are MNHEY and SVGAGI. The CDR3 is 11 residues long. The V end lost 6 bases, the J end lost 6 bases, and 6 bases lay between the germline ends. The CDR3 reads CASSSPNEQFF. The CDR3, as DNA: TGTGCCAGCAGCTCGCCCAATGAGCAGTTCTTC.

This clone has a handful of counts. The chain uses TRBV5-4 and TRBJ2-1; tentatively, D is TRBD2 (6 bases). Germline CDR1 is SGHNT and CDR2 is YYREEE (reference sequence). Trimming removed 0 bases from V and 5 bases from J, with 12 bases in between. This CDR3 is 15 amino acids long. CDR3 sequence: CASSLGAGPNNEQFF. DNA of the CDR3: TGTGCCAGCAGCTTGGGAGCGGGCCCAAACAATGAGCAGTTCTTC.

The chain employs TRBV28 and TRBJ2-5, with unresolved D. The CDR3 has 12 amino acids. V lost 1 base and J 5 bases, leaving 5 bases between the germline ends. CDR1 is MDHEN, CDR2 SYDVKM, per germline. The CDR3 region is CASSLLLETQYF. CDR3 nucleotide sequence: TGTGCCAGCAGTTTATTGTTGGAGACCCAGTACTTC.

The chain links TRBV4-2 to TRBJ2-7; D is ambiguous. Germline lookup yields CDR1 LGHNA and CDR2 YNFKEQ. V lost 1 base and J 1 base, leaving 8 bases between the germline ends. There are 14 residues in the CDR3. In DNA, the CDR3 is TGTGCCAGCAGCCAAGGGAGTGAGTCCTACGAGCAGTACTTC. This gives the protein CASSQGSESYEQYF.

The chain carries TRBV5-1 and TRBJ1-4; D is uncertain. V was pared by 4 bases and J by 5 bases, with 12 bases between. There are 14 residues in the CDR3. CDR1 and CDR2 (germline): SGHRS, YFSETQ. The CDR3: CASSPGRENEKLFF. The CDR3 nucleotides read TGCGCCAGCAGCCCGGGCCGGGAAAATGAAAAACTGTTTTTT.

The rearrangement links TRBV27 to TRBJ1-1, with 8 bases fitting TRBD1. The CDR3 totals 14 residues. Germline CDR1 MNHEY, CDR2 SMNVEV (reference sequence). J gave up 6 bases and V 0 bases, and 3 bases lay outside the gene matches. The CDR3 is CASSLSTGVSEAFF. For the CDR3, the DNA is TGTGCCAGCAGTTTATCGACAGGGGTCTCTGAAGCTTTCTTT.

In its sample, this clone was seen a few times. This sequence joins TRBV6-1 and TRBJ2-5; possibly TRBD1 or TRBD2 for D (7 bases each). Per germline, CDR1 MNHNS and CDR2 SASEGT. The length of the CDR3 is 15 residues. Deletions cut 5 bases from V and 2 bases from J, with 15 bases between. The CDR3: CASSPQGGWQETQYF. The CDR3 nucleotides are TGTGCCAGCAGTCCTCAGGGGGGGTGGCAAGAGACCCAGTACTTC.

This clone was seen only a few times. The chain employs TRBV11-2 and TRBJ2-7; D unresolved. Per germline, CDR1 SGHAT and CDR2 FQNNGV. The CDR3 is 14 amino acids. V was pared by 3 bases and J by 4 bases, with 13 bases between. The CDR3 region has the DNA TGTGCCAGCAGCTTGGATCCCATGGGTTACGAGCAGTACTTC. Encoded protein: CASSLDPMGYEQYF.

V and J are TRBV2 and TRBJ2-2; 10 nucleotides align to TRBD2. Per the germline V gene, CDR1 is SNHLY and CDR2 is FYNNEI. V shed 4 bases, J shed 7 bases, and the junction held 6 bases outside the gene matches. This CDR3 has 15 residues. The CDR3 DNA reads TGTGCCAGCAGTGTGGGTAGCGGGGGGCACGGGGAGCTGTTTTTT. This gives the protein CASSVGSGGHGELFF.

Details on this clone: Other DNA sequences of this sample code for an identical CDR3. Here the CDR3 reads CASSQGLTGGYEQYF. The DNA of the CDR3 is TGCGCCAGCAGCCAAGGTTTGACAGGGGGTTACGAGCAGTACTTC. V is TRBV4-1 and J is TRBJ2-7; 9 positions match TRBD1. Germline-derived CDR1 and CDR2 are MGHRA and YSYEKL. Germline trimming cut 1 base from V and 4 bases from J; bases unmatched to any gene: 5. The CDR3 is made up of 15 amino acids.

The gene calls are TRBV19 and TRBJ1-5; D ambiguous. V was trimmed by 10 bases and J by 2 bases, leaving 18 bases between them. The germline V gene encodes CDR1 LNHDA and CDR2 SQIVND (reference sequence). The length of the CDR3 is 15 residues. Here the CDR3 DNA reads TGTGCCACCAGTACCGGGAAGAGAGGCAATCAGCCCCAGCATTTT. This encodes CATSTGKRGNQPQHF.

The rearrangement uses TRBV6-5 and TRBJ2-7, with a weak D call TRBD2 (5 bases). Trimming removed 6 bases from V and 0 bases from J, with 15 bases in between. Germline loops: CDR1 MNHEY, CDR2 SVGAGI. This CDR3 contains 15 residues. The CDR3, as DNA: TGTGCCAGCAGCCAGGACGGGGTAACCTCCTACGAGCAGTACTTC. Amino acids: CASSQDGVTSYEQYF.

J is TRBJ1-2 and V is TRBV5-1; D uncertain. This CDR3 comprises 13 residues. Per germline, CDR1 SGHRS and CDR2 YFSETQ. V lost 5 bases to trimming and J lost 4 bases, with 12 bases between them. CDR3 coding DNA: TGCGCCAGCAGGGACCCGGGCTCCTATGGCTACACCTTC. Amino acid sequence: CASRDPGSYGYTF.

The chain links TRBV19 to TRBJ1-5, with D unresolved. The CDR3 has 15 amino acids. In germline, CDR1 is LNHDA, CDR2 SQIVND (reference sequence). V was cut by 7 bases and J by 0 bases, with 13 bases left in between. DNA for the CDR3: TGTGCCAGTAACGGTGCACCTAATAGCAATCAGCCCCAGCATTTT. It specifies CASNGAPNSNQPQHF.

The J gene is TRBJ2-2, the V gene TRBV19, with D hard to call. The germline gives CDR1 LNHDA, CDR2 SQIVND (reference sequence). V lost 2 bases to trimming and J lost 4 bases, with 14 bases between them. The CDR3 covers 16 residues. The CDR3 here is CASSIPSPTLTGELFF. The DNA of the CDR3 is TGTGCCAGTAGTATACCCTCCCCAACCCTCACCGGGGAGCTGTTTTTT.

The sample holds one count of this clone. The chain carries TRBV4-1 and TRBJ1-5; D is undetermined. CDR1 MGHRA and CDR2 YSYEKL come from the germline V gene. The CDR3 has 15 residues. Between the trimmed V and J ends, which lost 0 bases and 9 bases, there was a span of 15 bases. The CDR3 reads CASSQDLREGLPQHF. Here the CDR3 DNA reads TGCGCCAGCAGCCAAGATCTTCGGGAAGGGCTGCCCCAGCATTTT.

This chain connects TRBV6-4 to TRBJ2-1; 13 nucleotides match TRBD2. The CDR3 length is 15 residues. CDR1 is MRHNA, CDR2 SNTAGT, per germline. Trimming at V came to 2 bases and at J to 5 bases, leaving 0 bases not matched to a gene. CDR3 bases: TGTGCCAGCAGTGACGGGACTAGCGGGAACAATGAGCAGTTCTTC. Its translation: CASSDGTSGNNEQFF.

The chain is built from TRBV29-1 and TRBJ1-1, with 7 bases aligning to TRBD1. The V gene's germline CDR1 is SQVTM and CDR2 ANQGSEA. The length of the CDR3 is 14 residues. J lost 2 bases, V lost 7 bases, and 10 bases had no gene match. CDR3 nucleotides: TGCAGCGGGACAGGAGGTGGGAAAAACACTGAAGCTTTCTTT. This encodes CSGTGGGKNTEAFF.

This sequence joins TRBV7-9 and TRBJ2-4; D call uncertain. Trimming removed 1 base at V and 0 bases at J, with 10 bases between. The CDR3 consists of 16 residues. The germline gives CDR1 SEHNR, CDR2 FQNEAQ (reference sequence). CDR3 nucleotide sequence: TGTGCCAGCAGCTTAGGGGCAGGATTAGCCAAAAACATTCAGTACTTC. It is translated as CASSLGAGLAKNIQYF.

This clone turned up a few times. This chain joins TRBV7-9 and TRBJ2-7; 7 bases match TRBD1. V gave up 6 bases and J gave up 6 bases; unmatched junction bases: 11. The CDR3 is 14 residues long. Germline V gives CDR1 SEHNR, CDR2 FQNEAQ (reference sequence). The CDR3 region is CASRGQVKVSEQYF. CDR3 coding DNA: TGTGCCAGCAGAGGACAGGTGAAAGTTTCCGAGCAGTACTTC.